This entry lists 31 T cell receptor beta chains sequenced from one sample in a study of blood T cell repertoires in COVID-19. The assay was immunoSEQ multiplex PCR, and TCRdb's table has in-frame clones only and misses some. The sample shows some 120,000 clones, around 80% of them seen only once. Sequenced material: peripheral blood. These receptor sequences come from a man aged 70-80 years with acute or convalescent COVID-19.

CDR3 bases: TGTGCCAGCTCACCACTGGCAGGGGTACGCTATGGCTACACCTTC. Translation: CASSPLAGVRYGYTF. The V call is TRBV18, the J call TRBJ1-2; tentatively, D is TRBD1 (6 bases). Germline-derived CDR1 and CDR2 are KGHSH and LQKENI. The CDR3 has 15 residues. Trimming took off 1 base at V and 4 bases at J, with 13 bases between the two ends. The full variable domain, with the rest looked up from reference TRBV18 and TRBJ1-2, is NAGVMQNPRHLVRRRGQEARLRCSPMKGHSHVYWYRQLPEEGLKFMVYLQKENIIDESGMPKERFSAEFPKEGPSILRIQQVVRGDSAAYFCASSPLAGVRYGYTFGSGTRLTVV.

The chain is built from TRBV9 and TRBJ2-1; no clear D gene. The CDR3 length is 15 residues. Trimming pared 0 bases from V and 1 base from J, leaving 8 bases between. The germline CDR1 and CDR2 sequences are SGDLS and YYNGEE. The CDR3 loop is CASSVVGQSYNEQFF. CDR3 sequence (DNA): TGTGCCAGCAGCGTAGTGGGCCAGTCCTACAATGAGCAGTTCTTC.

The chain combines TRBV28 with TRBJ1-5, with TRBD1 matching 8 bases. The CDR3 has 14 amino acids. Germline V gene data show CDR1 as MDHEN and CDR2 as SYDVKM. The V segment lost 7 bases and the J segment 6 bases; nucleotides outside the gene matches: 8. The CDR3 is CASKQGAGSQPQHF. The CDR3 nucleotides are TGTGCCAGCAAGCAGGGGGCAGGGAGTCAGCCCCAGCATTTT.

This clone has more than one count but fewer than ten. The V and J genes are TRBV28 and TRBJ2-2; TRBD1 might be the D (5 bases). This CDR3 contains 13 residues. CDR1 is MDHEN and CDR2 is SYDVKM in the germline V gene. V dropped 10 bases and J dropped 13 bases, with 22 bases sitting between them. CDR3 bases: TGTGCCACCGGCGTTGGCGTAGGGGTACCGCTGTTTTTT. This sequence encodes CATGVGVGVPLFF.

The V and J genes are TRBV4-1 and TRBJ2-3, with 11 positions matching TRBD2. CDR1 and CDR2 from the germline V gene are MGHRA and YSYEKL. CDR3 length: 17 amino acids. The V gene end was trimmed by 1 base and the J gene end by 2 bases; junction bases not matched to a gene: 5. CDR3 sequence: CASSQGSGGANTDTQYF. CDR3 DNA: TGCGCCAGCAGCCAAGGTAGCGGGGGGGCCAACACAGATACGCAGTATTTT.

The chain couples TRBV10-3 to TRBJ2-7, with D possibly matching TRBD1 (5 bases). The CDR3 totals 15 residues. Looked up from germline, CDR1 is ENHRY and CDR2 is SYGVKD. Deletions cut 2 bases from V and 2 bases from J, with 13 bases between. Here the CDR3 reads CAISEGRQRTYEQYF. The CDR3 DNA sequence: TGTGCCATCAGTGAGGGCAGACAGCGTACCTACGAGCAGTACTTC.

The V gene is TRBV7-2, the J gene TRBJ2-7; 14 bases line up with TRBD2. The CDR3 loop spans 17 amino acids. The germline CDR1 and CDR2 sequences are SGHTA and FQGNSA. V shed 1 base and J 0 bases; nucleotides not matched to a gene: 2. The CDR3 DNA sequence: TGTGCCAGCAGCTTAGGGGGACTAGCGGGGGCCTCCTACGAGCAGTACTTC. It specifies CASSLGGLAGASYEQYF.

V is TRBV18 and J is TRBJ2-7; perhaps TRBD1 as D (6 bases). CDR1 is KGHSH, CDR2 LQKENI, per germline. The ends were cut back, 4 bases at V and 2 bases at J, with 15 bases in the middle. The CDR3 length is 15 residues. The CDR3 reads CASSLGGHRTYEQYF. DNA of the CDR3: TGTGCCAGCTCACTTGGGGGACACCGAACCTACGAGCAGTACTTC.

The rearrangement links TRBV10-3 to TRBJ2-3; 15 bases fit TRBD2. The CDR3 extends over 17 amino acids. Germline assignment: CDR1 ENHRY and CDR2 SYGVKD. Trimming took 6 bases from V and 0 from J; bases not matched to a gene: 4. CDR3 protein: CAIRRTSGGASTDTQYF. In DNA, the CDR3 is TGTGCCATCAGAAGGACTAGCGGGGGGGCGAGCACAGATACGCAGTATTTT.

The DNA for the CDR3 is TGTGCCAGCTCACCAAACACAGGGCCCGCCTACGAGCAGTACTTC. It translates to CASSPNTGPAYEQYF. The chain carries TRBV18 and TRBJ2-7, with a tentative D call TRBD1 (6 bases). CDR3 size: 15 residues. The V end lost 2 bases, the J end lost 2 bases, and 13 bases lay between the germline ends. The germline V gene encodes CDR1 KGHSH and CDR2 LQKENI.

The V call is TRBV27, the J call TRBJ1-1, with a tentative D call TRBD1 (6 bases). Trimming shortened V by 3 bases and J by 5 bases, and 10 bases separated the two germline ends. In germline, CDR1 is MNHEY, CDR2 SMNVEV (reference sequence). This CDR3 comprises 13 residues. This CDR3 is CASSFRGATEAFF. CDR3 DNA: TGTGCCAGCAGTTTTCGGGGGGCGACTGAAGCTTTCTTT.

The chain joins TRBV7-2 to TRBJ1-5; 10 bases line up with TRBD1. The CDR3 contains 15 residues. Germline CDR1 and CDR2: SGHTA and FQGNSA. Losses at the gene ends were 5 bases for V and 4 bases for J; bases not matched to a gene: 5. The CDR3 loop is CASSPGTGENQPQHF. CDR3 DNA: TGTGCCAGCAGCCCGGGGACAGGGGAAAATCAGCCCCAGCATTTT.

This chain joins TRBV5-1 and TRBJ2-2; 8 bases are a match to TRBD2. Germline V gene data show CDR1 as SGHRS and CDR2 as YFSETQ. The junction had 9 bases not matched to a gene; V was cut back by 3 bases and J by 2 bases. There are 17 residues in the CDR3. CDR3 coding DNA: TGCGCCAGCAGCTCGCGAACTAGCGGTCCAAACACCGGGGAGCTGTTTTTT. This sequence encodes CASSSRTSGPNTGELFF.

The chain links TRBV30 to TRBJ1-2; D gene ambiguous. Trimming stripped 3 bases from V and 0 bases from J, with 8 bases between. Germline lookup yields CDR1 GTSNPN and CDR2 SVGIG (reference sequence). The CDR3 sequence is 13 residues long. The DNA of the CDR3 is TGTGCCTGGAGCCTATCGCCTAACTATGGCTACACCTTC. Translating it yields CAWSLSPNYGYTF.

This chain links TRBV6-5 with TRBJ1-1; 8 bases map to TRBD1. The CDR3 has 13 amino acids. J lost 4 bases, V lost 6 bases, and 4 bases had no gene match. Germline CDR1 MNHEY, CDR2 SVGAGI. The CDR3 is CASRDREGTEAFF. DNA for the CDR3: TGTGCCAGCAGGGACAGGGAAGGCACTGAAGCTTTCTTT.

The chain couples TRBV2 to TRBJ1-2, with 7 bases matching TRBD1. CDR3 size: 15 residues. Trimming at V came to 7 bases and at J to 3 bases, leaving 11 bases not matched to a gene. Germline V gives CDR1 SNHLY, CDR2 FYNNEI. CDR3 nucleotides: TGTGCCAGCACCCCCTTACAGGGGACCGACTATGGCTACACCTTC. The encoded protein is CASTPLQGTDYGYTF.

This clone was seen a handful of times. This rearrangement joins TRBV12-3 or TRBV12-4 to TRBJ1-2; D possibly corresponds to TRBD1 (5 bases). V was pared by 4 bases and J by 3 bases, with 9 bases between. The CDR3 is 13 amino acids. Here the CDR3 reads CASSSRGDYGYTF. CDR3 in DNA: TGTGCCAGCAGTTCGCGGGGGGACTATGGCTACACCTTC.

The chain employs TRBV6-5 and TRBJ2-7, with 9 nucleotides matching TRBD1. J lost 1 base, V lost 5 bases, and 3 bases had no gene match. The CDR3 has 14 amino acids. CDR1 is MNHEY, CDR2 SVGAGI, per germline. CDR3 in DNA: TGTGCCAGCAGTACCGGGACAGGGTCCTACGAGCAGTACTTC. Its translation is CASSTGTGSYEQYF.

V usage is TRBV5-1 and J usage is TRBJ2-7, with D possibly TRBD1 on 6 matching bases. The CDR3 sequence is 14 residues long. Germline CDR1 reads SGHRS; CDR2 reads YFSETQ. The germline V and J ends were trimmed by 5 bases and 0 bases, with 12 bases remaining between them. This CDR3 is CASRGAVSSYEQYF. The CDR3 bases are TGCGCCAGCAGGGGGGCAGTGAGCTCCTACGAGCAGTACTTC.

Regarding this clone: At one boundary the junction diverges from the germline segment, which might be a read error. This chain links TRBV28 with TRBJ2-3; tentative D call: TRBD2 (6 bases). CDR1 and CDR2 (germline): MDHEN, SYDVKM. This CDR3 comprises 14 residues. The CDR3 region is CASNLPSGTDTQYF. CDR3 in DNA: TGTGCCAGCAATTTACCTAGCGGCACAGATACGCAGTATTTT.

The chain employs TRBV7-8 and TRBJ2-3, with 9 bases lining up with TRBD2. The CDR3 runs to 19 residues. V was pared by 1 base and J by 2 bases, with 13 bases of the junction left unmatched. Germline CDR1 and CDR2: SGHVS and FQNEAQ. In DNA, the CDR3 is TGTGCCAGCAGCTTAGTGCGGGGGGGCTCCTTTCCCCCCACAGATACGCAGTATTTT. It translates to CASSLVRGGSFPPTDTQYF.

The V gene is TRBV5-1, the J gene TRBJ1-3; the D is unclear. The germline V gene encodes CDR1 SGHRS and CDR2 YFSETQ. The CDR3 has 16 residues. V lost 0 bases and J 0 bases, leaving 10 bases between the germline ends. CDR3 in amino acids: CASSLGALSSGNTIYF. Here the CDR3 DNA reads TGCGCCAGCAGCTTGGGGGCCCTGAGCTCTGGAAACACCATATATTTT.

V usage is TRBV28 and J usage is TRBJ2-5, with a tentative D call TRBD1 (6 bases). The CDR3 loop spans 17 amino acids. The V and J ends lost 3 bases and 2 bases respectively, with 19 bases between them. Germline values: CDR1 MDHEN, CDR2 SYDVKM. CDR3 region: CASSFPLTGSGQETQYF. The CDR3 DNA reads TGTGCCAGCAGTTTCCCTCTCACAGGGTCCGGGCAAGAGACCCAGTACTTC.

The chain links TRBV5-1 to TRBJ2-7; D gene unclear. CDR3 size: 9 residues. Trimming removed 8 bases from V and 9 bases from J, with 9 bases in between. Germline CDR1 is SGHRS and CDR2 is YFSETQ. CDR3 coding DNA: TGCGCCAGGTTGCCGGGGCAGTACTTC. This translates into CARLPGQYF.

This clone was found once. The chain joins TRBV6-5 to TRBJ1-5, with 7 bases aligning to TRBD1. Germline V gene sequence: CDR1 MNHEY, CDR2 SVGAGI. V was pared by 10 bases and J by 4 bases, with 7 bases of the junction left unmatched. CDR3 length: 13 residues. CDR3 bases: TGTGCCACCTACAGGGGTGGGAATCAGCCCCAGCATTTT. Translating gives CATYRGGNQPQHF.

This sequence joins TRBV24-1 and TRBJ1-5, with D possibly matching TRBD1 (5 bases). The germline CDR1 and CDR2 sequences are KGHDR and SFDVKD. V was trimmed by 3 bases and J by 7 bases, leaving 15 bases between them. This CDR3 has 15 residues. The CDR3 DNA follows: TGTGCCACCAGTGATCAAAGGGCGGGGGACCAGCCCCAGCATTTT. Amino acids: CATSDQRAGDQPQHF.

There are many counts of this clone. The chain joins TRBV3-1 (or the pseudogene TRBV3-2) to TRBJ2-7; D ambiguous. This CDR3 contains 13 residues. V lost 3 bases, J lost 6 bases, and 12 bases lay in between. CDR1 is LGHDT and CDR2 is YNNKEL in the germline V gene (reference sequence). CDR3 sequence reads: CASSQGWVGEQYF. Written as DNA, the CDR3 is TGTGCCAGCAGCCAGGGCTGGGTTGGCGAGCAGTACTTC.

This chain joins TRBV24-1 and TRBJ1-5; 7 nucleotides align to TRBD1. J was trimmed by 5 bases and V by 6 bases; bases with no gene match: 6. Germline CDR1 KGHDR, CDR2 SFDVKD. The length of the CDR3 is 14 residues. The CDR3 spells CATSHARGDQPQHF. Here the CDR3 DNA reads TGTGCCACCAGTCATGCCAGGGGGGATCAGCCCCAGCATTTT.

This chain joins TRBV23-1 and TRBJ1-3; D is undetermined. TRBV23-1 is an ORF, with its function uncertain. The CDR3 is made up of 16 amino acids. V was clipped by 4 bases and J by 0 bases, with 13 bases between them. The CDR3 nucleotides read TGCGCCAGCAGTCCGCAACGGAGGCCCTCTGGAAACACCATATATTTT. This gives the protein CASSPQRRPSGNTIYF.

This clone was seen once. This chain links TRBV3-1 (or the pseudogene TRBV3-2) with TRBJ2-5, with D possibly being TRBD1 (6 bases). The CDR3 covers 15 residues. CDR1 LGHDT and CDR2 YNNKEL come from the germline V gene (reference sequence). Trimming left V 2 bases short and J 7 bases short, with 17 bases between. CDR3 nucleotides: TGTGCCAGCAGCCAATTCAGGGGAGCCACCGGGACCCAGTACTTC. Residues: CASSQFRGATGTQYF.

The chain uses TRBV6-5 and TRBJ2-7, with 9 bases lining up with TRBD2. The junction had 10 bases not matched to a gene; V was cut back by 4 bases and J by 3 bases. Germline V lookup: CDR1 MNHEY, CDR2 SVGAGI. This CDR3 has 16 residues. CDR3 residues: CASSLQALAGLYEQYF. The CDR3 DNA reads TGTGCCAGCAGTTTACAGGCACTAGCGGGCCTCTACGAGCAGTACTTC.